A single sample gave rise to the 13 T cell receptor beta chains below, sequenced in a study of molecular identifiers for immune sequencing clone quantification. Via MiXCR, TCRdb re-called the PCR reads, giving one row per CDR3 protein. This sample yields 40,000 to 45,000 distinct CDR3 sequences, of which less than 20% are seen a single time; around 7% belongs to the top ten. Specimen: naive CD8+ T cells from blood, with Jurkat cell RNA spiked in. Subset in this sample: FACS-sorted CD8+CD4-CCR7+CD45RA+ naive T cells. These receptors were collected from a human donor in good health. Some libraries in this study had Jurkat cell RNA spiked in.

This clonotype was detected many times. The chain employs TRBV5-1 and TRBJ2-2; 10 bases map to TRBD1. The ends lost 4 bases at V and 4 bases at J; junction bases unmatched: 7. The length of the CDR3 is 16 residues. CDR1 SGHRS and CDR2 YFSETQ come from the germline V gene. CDR3 protein: CASSAERTGGTGELFF. CDR3 nucleotides: TGCGCCAGCAGCGCGGAGAGGACAGGGGGCACCGGGGAGCTGTTTTTT.

This sequence joins TRBV29-1 and TRBJ2-7, with 7 positions matching TRBD1. This CDR3 region has 12 residues. The germline CDR1 and CDR2 sequences are SQVTM and ANQGSEA. J lost 7 bases, V lost 7 bases, and 10 bases had no gene match. The CDR3 sequence: CSALGQFLEQYF. The DNA for the CDR3 is TGCAGCGCCCTGGGACAGTTCTTAGAGCAGTACTTC.

In the case of this clonotype: Compared with germline, one end of the junction differs, possibly owing to a read error. The gene calls are TRBV12-3 or TRBV12-4 and TRBJ2-7; D may correspond to TRBD1 or TRBD2 (5 bases each). The CDR3 is 10 amino acids. CDR3: CASGTYEQHF. The CDR3 bases are TGTGCCAGCGGGACCTACGAGCAGCACTTC.

This clonotype was observed a handful of times. The gene calls are TRBV20-1 and TRBJ2-7; 7 bases fit TRBD2. Per germline, CDR1 DFQATT and CDR2 SNEGSKA (reference sequence). V shed 6 bases, J shed 4 bases, and the junction held 12 bases outside the gene matches. The CDR3 spans 14 residues. The CDR3 nucleotides read TGCAGTGCCCCGAGTGTGCGGGAGAGTTACGAGCAGTACTTC. Amino acid sequence: CSAPSVRESYEQYF.

This clonotype was seen more than once but under ten times. As DNA, the CDR3 is TGTGCCAGCAGTTTAGAACTAGCGGGAGTAAGGGAGCAGTACTTC. Encoded protein: CASSLELAGVREQYF. This chain joins TRBV28 and TRBJ2-7; 11 positions match TRBD2. The V segment lost 2 bases and the J segment 7 bases; nucleotides outside the gene matches: 7. This CDR3 region has 15 residues. The germline V gene encodes CDR1 MDHEN and CDR2 SYDVKM. Drawing the rest from reference TRBV28 and TRBJ2-7, the complete variable domain is DVKVTQSSRYLVKRTGEKVFLECVQDMDHENMFWYRQDPGLGLRLIYFSYDVKMKEKGDIPEGYSVSREKKERFSLILESASTNQTSMYLCASSLELAGVREQYFGPGTRLTVT.

CDR3 region: CASSQDWGALSDTQYF. The CDR3 DNA reads as TGTGCCAGCAGCCAAGATTGGGGGGCCTTATCAGATACGCAGTATTTT. The chain links TRBV3-1 to TRBJ2-3; tentatively, D is TRBD1 or TRBD2 (6 bases each). The germline CDR1 and CDR2 sequences are LGHDT and YNNKEL (reference sequence). V gave up 0 bases and J gave up 4 bases, with 14 bases separating them. The CDR3 has 16 amino acids.

The sample holds many counts of this clonotype. The chain couples TRBV12-3 or TRBV12-4 to TRBJ2-7; 9 nucleotides align to TRBD1. There are 16 residues in the CDR3. Losses at the gene ends were 5 bases for V and 3 bases for J; bases not matched to a gene: 11. The CDR3: CASSPQLGQGNYEQYF. CDR3 sequence (DNA): TGTGCCAGCAGTCCACAACTCGGACAGGGGAACTACGAGCAGTACTTC.

This clonotype was counted many times. The CDR3 spells CASSKTGGGETQYF. CDR3 coding DNA: TGTGCCAGCAGCAAAACAGGGGGCGGAGAGACCCAGTACTTC. The chain couples TRBV7-3 to TRBJ2-5; 9 nucleotides align to TRBD1. With V trimmed by 5 bases and J by 4 bases, 5 bases remained unmatched. This CDR3 is built from 14 residues. Germline V CDR1 and CDR2: SGHTA, FQGTGA.

This clonotype has a count of ten or more. CDR3 DNA sequence: TGTGCCAGCAGTGGACAGCGACTATTTCCAGATGAGCAGTTCTTC. As protein: CASSGQRLFPDEQFF. This chain joins TRBV6-2 or TRBV6-3 and TRBJ2-1; tentative D call: TRBD1 (6 bases). Germline CDR1 and CDR2: MNHEY and SVGEGT. The CDR3 contains 15 residues. V lost 5 bases and J lost 8, with 19 bases in between.

This clonotype turned up a few times. The chain carries TRBV13 and TRBJ2-7; possibly TRBD1 for D (6 bases). Germline V gene sequence: CDR1 PRHDT, CDR2 FYEKMQ (reference sequence). V lost 0 bases, J lost 4 bases, and 10 bases lay in between. The CDR3 loop spans 14 amino acids. This CDR3 is CASSLGRDKYEQYF. The CDR3 DNA is TGTGCCAGCAGCTTAGGCCGGGACAAGTACGAGCAGTACTTC.

This clonotype has more than one count but fewer than ten. This chain connects TRBV28 to TRBJ2-3; a weak D match, TRBD1 (6 bases). Germline CDR1 reads MDHEN; CDR2 reads SYDVKM. Trimming left V 8 bases short and J 11 bases short, with 14 bases between. There are 11 residues in the CDR3. The CDR3 protein is CASGPGTMQYF. The CDR3 DNA reads TGTGCCAGCGGACCCGGGACAATGCAGTATTTT.

This clonotype was observed many times. J is TRBJ1-2 and V is TRBV12-3 or TRBV12-4, with a weak D call TRBD1 (5 bases). Trimming left V 8 bases short and J 4 bases short, with 14 bases between. The CDR3 length is 13 residues. The CDR3 here is CASWGGSIYGYTF. The DNA for the CDR3 is TGTGCCAGCTGGGGGGGGAGTATCTATGGCTACACCTTC.

This clonotype has a handful of counts. V gene TRBV20-1 combines with J gene TRBJ2-2; D perhaps matches TRBD2 (6 bases). This CDR3 has 13 amino acids. The germline V gene has CDR1 DFQATT and CDR2 SNEGSKA (reference sequence). The V end was cut by 6 bases, the J end by 4 bases, with 12 bases between. The CDR3 nucleotides are TGCAGTGCAGTAGCGGCGGGCACCGGGGAGCTGTTTTTT. Translating it yields CSAVAAGTGELFF.